The 13 T cell receptor beta chains below come from one sample, sequenced in a study of HIV-infected patients and healthy controls. Antiretroviral therapy had run roughly three months, about 14 weeks, before follow-up blood collection. The repertoire came from unfractionated whole blood and reflected all unsorted peripheral T cells. cDNA was made from around 0.45 ug RNA using alpha and beta constant primers. Separate chain-specific third strand synthesis with multiplexing indices produced the alpha and beta libraries. TCRdb passed the 5' RACE reads through MiXCR, listing each CDR3 protein once. The table has about 8,600 distinct CDR3 sequences, around 9.3% seen once. Sequences were derived from blood, sampled during antiretroviral therapy. The receptor source for this set is an adult with HIV infection.

This clonotype was seen many times. V is TRBV5-1 and J is TRBJ2-7; D is perhaps TRBD1 (8 bases). This CDR3 has 15 amino acids. CDR1 SGHRS and CDR2 YFSETQ come from the germline V gene. Trimming left V 0 bases short and J 7 bases short, with 17 bases between. CDR3 DNA: TGCGCCAGCAGCTTGGACAGGGGGGGGTTTGAAGAGCAGTACTTC. This sequence encodes CASSLDRGGFEEQYF.

Sample share makes this clonotype medium-sized. This chain connects TRBV2 to TRBJ2-6; D is undetermined. There are 18 residues in the CDR3. The V end was cut by 7 bases, the J end by 4 bases, with 23 bases between. From germline, CDR1 is SNHLY and CDR2 FYNNEI. The CDR3 loop is CASKHIQWTAIGANVLTF. CDR3 coding DNA: TGTGCCAGCAAGCATATTCAATGGACGGCCATCGGGGCCAACGTCCTGACTTTC.

This clonotype was counted many times. The chain employs TRBV12-3 or TRBV12-4 and TRBJ1-2, with D perhaps matching TRBD1 (6 bases). This CDR3 is built from 11 residues. V dropped 5 bases and J dropped 7 bases, with 8 bases sitting between them. The CDR3 spells CASSVQGGYTF. The CDR3 coding sequence is TGTGCCAGCAGTGTACAGGGTGGCTACACCTTC.

For this clonotype: This could be a read error, since a much larger clone is one nucleotide away. The rearrangement joins TRBV25-1 to TRBJ1-1; maybe TRBD1 (5 bases). The CDR3 has 13 residues. CDR1 is MGHDK, CDR2 SYGVNS, per germline. CDR3 sequence: CASRGWGNTEASF. In DNA, the CDR3 is TGTGCCAGCAGGGGATGGGGGAACACTGAAGCTTCCTTT.

This clonotype was counted many times. The chain couples TRBV9 to TRBJ2-3, with D tentatively TRBD2 (5 bases). The CDR3 contains 15 residues. The V gene lost 1 base and the J gene lost 4 bases, with 13 bases spanning the gap. Germline loops: CDR1 SGDLS, CDR2 YYNGEE. CDR3 loop: CASSVYEGRADTQYF. The CDR3 DNA is TGTGCCAGCAGCGTATATGAGGGAAGGGCAGATACGCAGTATTTT.

The count of this clonotype is one. The rearrangement joins TRBV11-2 to TRBJ1-2; D remains unclear. CDR3 length: 14 amino acids. The V gene lost 0 bases and the J gene lost 2 bases, with 7 bases spanning the gap. Germline loops: CDR1 SGHAT, CDR2 FQNNGV. In nucleotides, the CDR3 is TGTGCCAGCAGCTTAGACCTAACGAACTATGGCTACACCTTC. This codes for CASSLDLTNYGYTF. Using reference TRBV11-2 and TRBJ1-2 for the parts outside the CDR3, the full variable domain is EAGVAQSPRYKIIEKRQSVAFWCNPISGHATLYWYQQILGQGPKLLIQFQNNGVVDDSQLPKDRFSAERLKGVDSTLKIQPAKLEDSAVYLCASSLDLTNYGYTFGSGTRLTVV.

This clonotype was detected ten times or more. The chain recombines TRBV6-5 with TRBJ1-4, with 9 bases identical to TRBD1. Germline CDR1 is MNHEY and CDR2 is SVGAGI. The junction had 5 bases not matched to a gene; V was cut back by 2 bases and J by 7 bases. The CDR3 spans 15 residues. The CDR3 region is CASSYGTGKGEKLFF. The DNA for the CDR3 is TGTGCCAGCAGTTACGGGACAGGGAAAGGTGAAAAACTGTTTTTT.

In this sample, this clonotype is medium-sized. The chain uses TRBV30 and TRBJ2-7; D could derive from TRBD1 or TRBD2 (5 bases each). The CDR3 sequence is 12 residues long. Germline values: CDR1 GTSNPN, CDR2 SVGIG (reference sequence). The germline V and J ends were trimmed by 5 bases and 0 bases, with 8 bases remaining between them. The DNA of the CDR3 is TGTGCCTGGGCCGGGACCTCCTACGAGCAGTACTTC. It yields the protein CAWAGTSYEQYF.

Judged by abundance, this clonotype is medium-sized. The chain links TRBV5-1 to TRBJ2-3; TRBD2 agrees at 13 bases. The CDR3 covers 15 residues. J lost 9 bases, V lost 4 bases, and 8 bases had no gene match. Germline V gives CDR1 SGHRS, CDR2 YFSETQ. CDR3 protein: CASSRLAGGSGTQYF. The DNA for the CDR3 is TGCGCCAGCAGCCGACTAGCGGGGGGCTCCGGGACGCAGTATTTT. The variable domain in full, with the rest retrieved from reference TRBV5-1 and TRBJ2-3, is KAGVTQTPRYLIKTRGQQVTLSCSPISGHRSVSWYQQTPGQGLQFLFEYFSETQRNKGNFPGRFSGRQFSNSRSEMNVSTLELGDSALYLCASSRLAGGSGTQYFGPGTRLTVL.

This clonotype is classed as medium-sized (0.01 to 0.1%). This chain links TRBV27 with TRBJ2-2; tentatively, D is TRBD2 (5 bases). Trimming stripped 6 bases from V and 4 bases from J, with 12 bases between. In germline, CDR1 is MNHEY, CDR2 SMNVEV (reference sequence). CDR3 length equals 14 residues. As DNA, the CDR3 is TGTGCCAGCAGCGCGGGCGCACGCACCGGGGAGCTGTTTTTT. Its translation is CASSAGARTGELFF.

In this sample, this clonotype is medium-sized. V is TRBV6-5 and J is TRBJ1-3, with D unresolved. This CDR3 has 14 amino acids. Per the germline V gene, CDR1 is MNHEY and CDR2 is SVGAGI. V was pared by 2 bases and J by 0 bases, with 5 bases between. Written as DNA, the CDR3 is TGTGCCAGCAGTTACACCGGCTCTGGAAACACCATATATTTT. Amino acid sequence: CASSYTGSGNTIYF.

This clonotype counts as medium-sized. The rearrangement joins TRBV3-1 to TRBJ1-5, with D uncertain. The germline V gene encodes CDR1 LGHDT and CDR2 YNNKEL (reference sequence). The CDR3 sequence is 13 residues long. The germline V and J ends were trimmed by 0 bases and 7 bases, with 7 bases remaining between them. CDR3 residues: CASSQDTNQPQHF. DNA of the CDR3: TGTGCCAGCAGCCAAGATACTAACCAGCCCCAGCATTTT. The variable domain in full, with the rest retrieved from reference TRBV3-1 and TRBJ1-5, is DTAVSQTPKYLVTQMGNDKSIKCEQNLGHDTMYWYKQDSKKFLKIMFSYNNKELIINETVPNRFSPKSPDKAHLNLHINSLELGDSAVYFCASSQDTNQPQHFGDGTRLSIL.

This clonotype came up a few times. The V and J genes are TRBV7-2 and TRBJ2-2, with 8 bases identical to TRBD2. The germline V gene has CDR1 SGHTA and CDR2 FQGNSA. Trimming took 2 bases from V and 5 from J; bases not matched to a gene: 4. The CDR3 runs to 15 residues. The CDR3 DNA reads TGTGCCAGCAGCTTATTGGCTAGCGGGACCGGGGAGCTGTTTTTT. It specifies CASSLLASGTGELFF.